The 32 T cell receptor beta chains listed next were all sequenced from one sample in a study of blood T cell repertoires in COVID-19. TCRdb keeps only in-frame clones here, not all; method: immunoSEQ multiplex PCR. This table holds about 140,000 clones, 84% found once. What was sequenced was peripheral blood. These receptors came from a human donor in a cohort sampled during active COVID-19.

The chain carries TRBV3-1 (or the pseudogene TRBV3-2) and TRBJ2-2; TRBD2 is a possible D gene (5 bases). Germline-derived CDR1 and CDR2 are LGHDT and YNNKEL (reference sequence). The CDR3 totals 14 residues. The V end was cut by 2 bases, the J end by 4 bases, with 8 bases between. The CDR3 coding sequence is TGTGCCAGCAGCCAACTGGGGAGCACCGGGGAGCTGTTTTTT. Encoded protein: CASSQLGSTGELFF.

The gene calls are TRBV28 and TRBJ1-1; TRBD1 matches 10 bases. Germline lookup yields CDR1 MDHEN and CDR2 SYDVKM. The CDR3 runs 18 residues. The junction had 15 bases not matched to a gene; V was cut back by 4 bases and J by 4 bases. Here the CDR3 reads CASSSTKNRDRGSTEAFF. The CDR3 DNA sequence: TGTGCCAGCAGTTCCACCAAGAACCGGGACAGGGGCTCCACTGAAGCTTTCTTT.

The chain combines TRBV5-4 with TRBJ2-7; 12 nucleotides line up with TRBD1. Germline values: CDR1 SGHNT, CDR2 YYREEE (reference sequence). The CDR3 is 15 residues long. V lost 0 bases and J lost 5; bases outside the gene matches: 3. CDR3 amino acids: CASSLGGTGGHEQYF. In DNA form, the CDR3 reads TGTGCCAGCAGCTTGGGTGGGACAGGGGGCCACGAGCAGTACTTC.

The chain has TRBV2 and TRBJ2-2; 8 bases agree with TRBD1. This CDR3 contains 16 residues. From germline, CDR1 is SNHLY and CDR2 FYNNEI. The ends lost 2 bases at V and 4 bases at J; junction bases unmatched: 6. In nucleotides, the CDR3 is TGTGCCAGCAGTGAAAGGGACAGGTTTTTCACCGGGGAGCTGTTTTTT. This sequence encodes CASSERDRFFTGELFF.

This clone was found a few times. V gene TRBV19 combines with J gene TRBJ1-5; no definite D call. CDR1 is LNHDA and CDR2 is SQIVND in the germline V gene (reference sequence). V was shortened by 3 bases and J by 7 bases, with 7 bases between the two germline ends. This CDR3 is 12 amino acids long. As DNA, the CDR3 is TGTGCCAGTAGTATCGGTCTCCAGCCCCAGCATTTT. Protein sequence: CASSIGLQPQHF.

This sequence joins TRBV11-2 and TRBJ2-2; 11 bases align to TRBD2. Germline CDR1 and CDR2: SGHAT and FQNNGV. The CDR3 extends over 16 amino acids. V was pared by 3 bases and J by 4 bases, with 4 bases of the junction left unmatched. CDR3 in amino acids: CASSFGTSGFTGELFF. The CDR3 DNA is TGTGCCAGCAGCTTCGGGACTAGCGGTTTCACCGGGGAGCTGTTTTTT.

The genes are TRBV5-1 and TRBJ1-1; a possible D gene is TRBD1 (5 bases). V was pared by 2 bases and J by 6 bases, with 8 bases between. The CDR3 is 12 residues long. Germline CDR1 SGHRS, CDR2 YFSETQ. DNA for the CDR3: TGCGCCAGCAGCTTTGCGGGGGCTGAAGCTTTCTTT. This translates into CASSFAGAEAFF.

This chain uses TRBV28 with TRBJ1-2; no reliable D call. This CDR3 region has 11 residues. V was shortened by 5 bases and J by 7 bases, with 8 bases between the two germline ends. The germline V gene has CDR1 MDHEN and CDR2 SYDVKM. CDR3 in amino acids: CASSVRGGYTF. CDR3 nucleotides: TGTGCCAGCAGTGTCAGAGGTGGCTACACCTTC.

This chain joins TRBV9 and TRBJ1-4, with 8 bases matching TRBD1. Per the germline V gene, CDR1 is SGDLS and CDR2 is YYNGEE. Germline trimming cut 4 bases from V and 2 bases from J; bases unmatched to any gene: 4. This CDR3 comprises 15 residues. In DNA, the CDR3 is TGTGCCAGCAGCTCACAGGGGGTTACTAATGAAAAACTGTTTTTT. It yields the protein CASSSQGVTNEKLFF.

The chain has TRBV10-2 and TRBJ1-3; 8 bases agree with TRBD1. Trimming cost V 3 bases and J 0 bases; bases outside gene matches: 4. Germline V gene sequence: CDR1 WSHSY, CDR2 SAAADI. This CDR3 has 16 amino acids. CDR3 DNA: TGCGCCAGCAGTGACCGGGACAGGATCTCTGGAAACACCATATATTTT. This codes for CASSDRDRISGNTIYF.

V is TRBV6-8 and J is TRBJ2-7; 7 nucleotides line up with TRBD2. With 6 bases clipped from V and 5 bases from J, the junction kept 19 bases outside the gene matches. Germline V gene lookup returns CDR1 MNHGY and CDR2 SAAAGT. This CDR3 is built from 17 residues. CDR3 amino acids: CASRPYLNGRKSHEQYV. CDR3 nucleotide sequence: TGTGCCAGCAGACCATATCTGAACGGGAGGAAATCCCACGAGCAGTACGTC.

This clone was recorded once. The chain is built from TRBV5-1 and TRBJ1-5, with a weak D call TRBD1 (6 bases). The V end lost 4 bases, the J end lost 4 bases, and 12 bases lay between the germline ends. In germline, CDR1 is SGHRS, CDR2 YFSETQ. The CDR3 spans 14 residues. The CDR3 sequence is CASSPGGRNQPQHF. The DNA for the CDR3 is TGCGCCAGCAGCCCGGGGGGGCGAAATCAGCCCCAGCATTTT.

The chain links TRBV10-3 to TRBJ2-3, with 10 bases identical to TRBD2. CDR3 length equals 15 residues. With V trimmed by 6 bases and J by 4 bases, 7 bases remained unmatched. Germline CDR1 ENHRY, CDR2 SYGVKD. This CDR3 reads CAIREGLAEADTQYF. Written as DNA, the CDR3 is TGTGCCATCAGAGAAGGACTAGCGGAAGCAGATACGCAGTATTTT.

This clone was seen only once. The chain uses TRBV10-3 and TRBJ1-2; D remains unclear. The V gene lost 0 bases and the J gene lost 4 bases, with 9 bases spanning the gap. CDR1 is ENHRY, CDR2 SYGVKD, per germline. The CDR3 has 14 amino acids. CDR3 loop: CAISESPLVYGYTF. The CDR3 bases are TGTGCCATCAGTGAGTCGCCACTTGTCTATGGCTACACCTTC.

The chain carries TRBV6-5 and TRBJ2-1, with 10 bases matching TRBD2. This CDR3 comprises 15 residues. Trimming removed 8 bases from V and 1 base from J; junction bases left unmatched: 5. CDR1 MNHEY and CDR2 SVGAGI come from the germline V gene. CDR3 in amino acids: CASAERGGSYNEQFF. The DNA for the CDR3 is TGTGCCAGCGCTGAGCGGGGGGGGTCCTACAATGAGCAGTTCTTC.

The V gene is TRBV18, the J gene TRBJ1-4; D perhaps matches TRBD1 (6 bases). With 4 bases removed from V and 3 bases from J, the gap between germline ends came to 12 bases. Per germline, CDR1 KGHSH and CDR2 LQKENI. The CDR3 consists of 15 residues. The CDR3 reads CASSLGTMANEKLFF. DNA for the CDR3: TGTGCCAGCTCACTGGGGACAATGGCTAATGAAAAACTGTTTTTT.

This clone was counted a few times. The chain joins TRBV28 to TRBJ2-7; D is perhaps TRBD1 (5 bases). In germline, CDR1 is MDHEN, CDR2 SYDVKM. CDR3 length equals 16 residues. V was pared by 4 bases and J by 3 bases, with 19 bases between. The CDR3 DNA reads TGTGCCAGCAGTTCAGGTAAATGGGGCGAAATCTACGAGCAGTACGTC. It translates to CASSSGKWGEIYEQYV.

This clone was counted once. The chain carries TRBV27 and TRBJ2-1; 11 positions match TRBD2. CDR3 length: 15 residues. The V segment lost 4 bases and the J segment 6 bases; nucleotides outside the gene matches: 5. Germline CDR1 MNHEY, CDR2 SMNVEV (reference sequence). The CDR3 sequence: CASSSLSGGGNEQFF. The CDR3 region has the DNA TGTGCCAGCAGTTCCCTTAGCGGGGGGGGCAATGAGCAGTTCTTC.

The V call is TRBV11-2, the J call TRBJ2-1; TRBD1 is a possible D gene (6 bases). V shed 2 bases and J shed 0 bases, with 17 bases lying between them. The CDR3 runs 18 residues. Germline CDR1 SGHAT, CDR2 FQNNGV. The CDR3 region is CASSLSGHLKSSYNEQFF. In DNA, the CDR3 is TGTGCCAGCAGCTTATCGGGACACCTAAAGAGCTCCTACAATGAGCAGTTCTTC. The variable domain in full, with the rest retrieved from reference TRBV11-2 and TRBJ2-1, is EAGVAQSPRYKIIEKRQSVAFWCNPISGHATLYWYQQILGQGPKLLIQFQNNGVVDDSQLPKDRFSAERLKGVDSTLKIQPAKLEDSAVYLCASSLSGHLKSSYNEQFFGPGTRLTVL.

The rearrangement joins TRBV7-9 to TRBJ2-3; TRBD1 is a possible D gene (6 bases). Germline V CDR1 and CDR2: SEHNR, FQNEAQ (reference sequence). The CDR3 sequence is 18 residues long. V was cut by 3 bases and J by 0 bases, with 19 bases left in between. The CDR3 DNA reads TGTGCCAGCAGCTTCCCCCAATTGGACAGAATAAGCACAGATACGCAGTATTTT. It specifies CASSFPQLDRISTDTQYF.

The chain is built from TRBV5-5 and TRBJ2-7; D not resolved. The length of the CDR3 is 14 residues. Germline V gene lookup returns CDR1 SGHKS and CDR2 YYEKEE (reference sequence). V was pared by 0 bases and J by 0 bases, with 7 bases between. The chain's CDR3 is CASSLAANSYEQYF. Here the CDR3 DNA reads TGTGCCAGCAGCTTGGCTGCGAACTCCTACGAGCAGTACTTC.

In regard to this clone: The junction and the germline gene differ at one end; a read error may be behind it. The gene calls are TRBV10-3 and TRBJ1-2; D may be TRBD1 (5 bases). The CDR3 covers 13 residues. Germline V gene data show CDR1 as ENHRY and CDR2 as SYGVKD. The CDR3 nucleotides are TGTACCATCAGCACCCGGGGGGTTTATGGCTACACCTTC. Encoded protein: CTISTRGVYGYTF.

The gene calls are TRBV5-1 and TRBJ1-5, with D possibly matching TRBD1 (5 bases). Looked up from germline, CDR1 is SGHRS and CDR2 is YFSETQ. The CDR3 covers 14 residues. V lost 4 bases to trimming and J lost 5 bases, with 13 bases between them. DNA for the CDR3: TGCGCCAGCAGCAACGCCGGGGGGGATCAGCCCCAGCATTTT. Its protein is CASSNAGGDQPQHF.

The genes are TRBV2 and TRBJ2-1, with D possibly being TRBD2 (5 bases). The CDR3 length is 18 residues. Germline loops: CDR1 SNHLY, CDR2 FYNNEI. Trimming left V 1 base short and J 3 bases short, with 19 bases between. The CDR3 here is CASSEESWRVFNYNEQFF. The CDR3 DNA follows: TGTGCCAGCAGTGAAGAGTCGTGGCGGGTGTTCAACTACAATGAGCAGTTCTTC.

J is TRBJ2-5 and V is TRBV10-3; a weak D match, TRBD2 (5 bases). The CDR3 is made up of 12 amino acids. V was clipped by 6 bases and J by 5 bases, with 10 bases between them. Germline values: CDR1 ENHRY, CDR2 SYGVKD. The CDR3 region has the DNA TGTGCCATCAGCGGGGTCGGGGAGACCCAGTACTTC. As protein: CAISGVGETQYF.

The genes are TRBV3-1 (or the pseudogene TRBV3-2) and TRBJ1-6, with D possibly being TRBD1 (6 bases). Looked up from germline, CDR1 is LGHDT and CDR2 is YNNKEL (reference sequence). The CDR3 runs to 13 residues. V was cut by 1 base and J by 10 bases, with 8 bases left in between. CDR3 sequence (DNA): TGTGCCAGCAGCCAAGGGACAGACTCACCCCTCCACTTT. Translation gives CASSQGTDSPLHF.

This clone was seen a few times. The chain employs TRBV27 and TRBJ2-7, with 8 bases lining up with TRBD1. CDR3 length: 14 amino acids. V dropped 6 bases and J dropped 2; count of bases not matched to a gene: 6. Per germline, CDR1 MNHEY and CDR2 SMNVEV (reference sequence). DNA of the CDR3: TGTGCCAGCAGCCAGGGGGCTTTTCCCTACGAGCAGTACGTC. Amino acids: CASSQGAFPYEQYV.

V usage is TRBV6-1 and J usage is TRBJ2-2, with D possibly TRBD2 on 6 matching bases. This CDR3 contains 16 residues. Trimming pared 0 bases from V and 6 bases from J, leaving 14 bases between. Germline V gene data show CDR1 as MNHNS and CDR2 as SASEGT. Here the CDR3 DNA reads TGTGCCAGCAGTGAAGCGCTTCGCGGGACCCCCGGGGAGCTGTTTTTT. Translating it yields CASSEALRGTPGELFF.

The chain links TRBV18 to TRBJ1-2, with D hard to call. The germline V gene has CDR1 KGHSH and CDR2 LQKENI. The CDR3 has 15 residues. V was pared by 2 bases and J by 7 bases, with 17 bases between. CDR3 in amino acids: CASSPAGIALGGYTF. As DNA, the CDR3 is TGTGCCAGCTCACCAGCAGGAATAGCGTTAGGTGGCTACACCTTC.

The gene calls are TRBV10-1 and TRBJ1-3; 9 positions agree with TRBD1. V lost 6 bases to trimming and J lost 0 bases; unmatched junction nucleotides: 3. Per germline, CDR1 WNHNN and CDR2 SYGVQD (reference sequence). This CDR3 has 15 amino acids. DNA for the CDR3: TGCGCCAGCAGCTCGGGACAGGGCTCTGGAAACACCATATATTTT. It encodes CASSSGQGSGNTIYF.

The chain is built from TRBV2 and TRBJ1-3; TRBD1 matches at 7 bases. Germline V gives CDR1 SNHLY, CDR2 FYNNEI. CDR3 length equals 14 residues. After removal of 5 bases from V and 4 bases from J, the junction contained 5 bases not matched to a gene. The chain's CDR3 is CASSWTGSGNTIYF. The CDR3 DNA reads as TGTGCCAGCAGTTGGACAGGTAGCGGAAACACCATATATTTT.

The chain combines TRBV21-1 with TRBJ2-2; the D segment call TRBD2 is taken from the table without a DNA check. TRBV21-1 corresponds to a pseudogene. The CDR3 covers 12 residues. CDR3 sequence reads: CASTSNTGELFF. In nucleotides, the CDR3 is TGTGCCAGCACTTCCAACACCGGGGAGCTGTTTTTT.